The 28 T cell receptor beta chains reported below all come from one sample, sequenced in a study of control samples from healthy donors and cancer patients. The method was immunoSEQ multiplex PCR; TCRdb's version includes in-frame clones alone and lacks a portion of them. The sample has 98,000 or so clones; about 85% are singletons. The sequenced sample was blood. These TCRs come from a woman in her 70s in good health.

The chain uses TRBV9 and TRBJ1-1, with D unclear. Per germline, CDR1 SGDLS and CDR2 YYNGEE. Trimming took off 2 bases at V and 1 base at J, with 9 bases between the two ends. The CDR3 extends over 14 amino acids. CDR3 protein: CASSVTVQNTEAFF. The CDR3 bases are TGTGCCAGCAGCGTGACTGTGCAGAACACTGAAGCTTTCTTT.

The CDR3 DNA reads as TGTGCCACCAGCAGAGGTCGAACAGGGGGCCTGAAAAAACTGTTTTTT. Protein sequence: CATSRGRTGGLKKLFF. The chain is built from TRBV15 and TRBJ1-4, with 9 bases aligning to TRBD1. Germline V gene data show CDR1 as LNHNV and CDR2 as YYDKDF (reference sequence). The junction had 9 bases not matched to a gene; V was cut back by 1 base and J by 9 bases. The CDR3 spans 16 residues.

The chain's CDR3 is CASSLILGGEQYF. CDR3 bases: TGTGCCAGCAGCCTCATATTAGGGGGGGAGCAGTACTTC. The chain recombines TRBV9 with TRBJ2-7; D may correspond to TRBD1 or TRBD2 (6 bases each). V lost 4 bases, J lost 7 bases, and 15 bases lay in between. There are 13 residues in the CDR3. Germline values: CDR1 SGDLS, CDR2 YYNGEE.

This clone was counted between two and nine times. The chain has TRBV6-4 and TRBJ2-7; 10 bases match TRBD1. Trimming took 4 bases from V and 2 from J; bases not matched to a gene: 5. CDR1 MRHNA and CDR2 SNTAGT come from the germline V gene. This CDR3 spans 15 amino acids. In DNA form, the CDR3 reads TGTGCCAGCAGTGGACCGGGACAGGGGCCCTACGAGCAGTACTTC. Its protein product is CASSGPGQGPYEQYF.

This clone was observed once. V usage is TRBV25-1 and J usage is TRBJ1-3; the match to TRBD1 covers 10 bases. The ends lost 3 bases at V and 0 bases at J; junction bases unmatched: 5. CDR1 is MGHDK and CDR2 is SYGVNS in the germline V gene. CDR3 length: 17 amino acids. DNA of the CDR3: TGTGCCAGCAGTGATACTCGGACAGGGGGCTCTGGAAACACCATATATTTT. This codes for CASSDTRTGGSGNTIYF.

The chain joins TRBV6-5 to TRBJ2-7, with D hard to call. V gave up 10 bases and J gave up 6 bases, with 25 bases separating them. Germline V gives CDR1 MNHEY, CDR2 SVGAGI. The CDR3 is 15 amino acids. CDR3 nucleotide sequence: TGTGCCACCCAGACTCCGGGCGGTAGCTCGGGCGAGCAGTACTTC. As protein: CATQTPGGSSGEQYF.

The rearrangement uses TRBV4-1 and TRBJ2-4, with D perhaps TRBD1 or TRBD2 (5 bases each). This CDR3 contains 15 residues. Between the trimmed V and J ends, which lost 0 bases and 8 bases, there was a span of 14 bases. The germline gives CDR1 MGHRA, CDR2 YSYEKL. In nucleotides, the CDR3 is TGCGCCAGCAGCCAAGAGCAGGGAGCCGTCGACATTCAGTACTTC. Protein sequence: CASSQEQGAVDIQYF.

V gene TRBV14 combines with J gene TRBJ2-7, with no clear D. The CDR3 length is 13 residues. Trimming cost V 1 base and J 6 bases, with 10 bases left between them. The germline V gene encodes CDR1 SGHDN and CDR2 FVKESK. The CDR3 DNA is TGTGCCAGCAGCCAAGTGCAGTTGGGCGAGCAGTACTTC. It codes for CASSQVQLGEQYF.

V usage is TRBV11-2 and J usage is TRBJ1-1; a weak D match, TRBD1 (5 bases). Germline lookup yields CDR1 SGHAT and CDR2 FQNNGV. Trimming stripped 3 bases from V and 1 base from J, with 12 bases between. This CDR3 is built from 15 residues. The CDR3: CASSFQGVGNTEAFF. The DNA of the CDR3 is TGTGCCAGCAGCTTCCAGGGAGTGGGGAACACTGAAGCTTTCTTT.

This clone is a singleton in its sample. The chain is built from TRBV5-1 and TRBJ2-6; D may be TRBD2 (6 bases). Germline CDR1 and CDR2: SGHRS and YFSETQ. The V end was cut by 2 bases, the J end by 2 bases, with 8 bases between. The CDR3 runs to 15 residues. The CDR3: CASSFSGAGANVLTF. The CDR3, as DNA: TGCGCCAGCAGCTTCTCGGGGGCTGGGGCCAACGTCCTGACTTTC.

The chain is built from TRBV30 and TRBJ1-6; tentatively, D is TRBD1 (5 bases). CDR3 length: 15 residues. With 0 bases removed from V and 6 bases from J, the gap between germline ends came to 12 bases. Germline CDR1 reads GTSNPN; CDR2 reads SVGIG (reference sequence). CDR3 bases: TGTGCCTGGAGTGTCGCCAGGGCCACTAATTCACCCCTCCACTTT. Amino acids: CAWSVARATNSPLHF.

V and J are TRBV2 and TRBJ1-6; 9 nucleotides agree with TRBD1. The V gene end was trimmed by 9 bases and the J gene end by 10 bases; junction bases not matched to a gene: 10. The CDR3 consists of 14 residues. Germline V lookup: CDR1 SNHLY, CDR2 FYNNEI. For the CDR3, the DNA is TGTGCCAGGGGGGGGACAGGGACACTGTCACCCCTCCACTTT. Translation gives CARGGTGTLSPLHF.

The V call is TRBV15, the J call TRBJ2-7, with a weak D call TRBD1 (5 bases). Per the germline V gene, CDR1 is LNHNV and CDR2 is YYDKDF (reference sequence). V was clipped by 0 bases and J by 0 bases, with 9 bases between them. The CDR3 totals 15 residues. The CDR3 spells CATSREQAPSYEQYF. In nucleotides, the CDR3 is TGTGCCACCAGCAGAGAACAGGCACCCTCCTACGAGCAGTACTTC.

The chain recombines TRBV2 with TRBJ2-7, with 11 bases matching TRBD2. Germline CDR1 is SNHLY and CDR2 is FYNNEI. Trimming at V came to 6 bases and at J to 2 bases, leaving 6 bases not matched to a gene. CDR3 size: 15 residues. The CDR3 DNA is TGTGCCAGCAGAGCCTCTAGCGGGAGGACCTACGAGCAGTACTTC. Amino acid sequence: CASRASSGRTYEQYF.

The rearrangement uses TRBV6-2 or TRBV6-3 and TRBJ2-7, with a possible D match to TRBD1 (7 bases). The CDR3 runs 13 residues. Germline V gene data show CDR1 as MNHEY and CDR2 as SVGEGT. V lost 6 bases, J lost 6 bases, and 15 bases lay in between. The CDR3 spells CASSPSGGGEQYF. The CDR3 coding sequence is TGTGCCAGCAGCCCTTCAGGGGGAGGCGAGCAGTACTTC.

V usage is TRBV14 and J usage is TRBJ2-2; no clear D. There are 13 residues in the CDR3. In germline, CDR1 is SGHDN, CDR2 FVKESK. The V and J ends lost 1 base and 4 bases respectively, with 4 bases between them. Here the CDR3 DNA reads TGTGCCAGCAGCCAAGCCCCCACCGGGGAGCTGTTTTTT. It codes for CASSQAPTGELFF.

The CDR3 sequence: CASSQGSGKYYGYTF. The DNA of the CDR3 is TGCGCCAGCAGCCAAGGATCAGGAAAATACTATGGCTACACCTTC. J is TRBJ1-2 and V is TRBV4-3; D gene uncertain. The length of the CDR3 is 15 residues. Germline CDR1 and CDR2: LGHNA and YSLEER. Trimming took 1 base from V and 3 from J, leaving 12 bases between them.

The V call is TRBV9, the J call TRBJ1-6, with D unresolved. V lost 0 bases and J 8 bases, leaving 6 bases between the germline ends. The germline V gene encodes CDR1 SGDLS and CDR2 YYNGEE. This CDR3 is built from 13 residues. CDR3 loop: CASSVERDSPLHF. CDR3 DNA: TGTGCCAGCAGCGTAGAGAGGGATTCACCCCTCCACTTT.

The chain joins TRBV6-4 to TRBJ2-1; weak D call: TRBD2 (6 bases). CDR3 length: 15 residues. Germline V lookup: CDR1 MRHNA, CDR2 SNTAGT. The V end was cut by 5 bases, the J end by 1 base, with 12 bases between. As DNA, the CDR3 is TGTGCCAGCAGTAAGGAGCTAGCGTCCTACAATGAGCAGTTCTTC. Translating it yields CASSKELASYNEQFF.

This chain connects TRBV27 to TRBJ1-2, with 10 nucleotides matching TRBD1. Germline V CDR1 and CDR2: MNHEY, SMNVEV (reference sequence). The CDR3 is 14 amino acids. V was pared by 3 bases and J by 6 bases, with 4 bases of the junction left unmatched. The CDR3 region is CASSFGGQGHGYTF. For the CDR3, the DNA is TGTGCCAGCAGTTTTGGGGGACAGGGGCATGGCTACACCTTC.

This clone is deemed large (0.1 to 1%). The rearrangement links TRBV14 to TRBJ2-7, with no clear D. Trimming took off 5 bases at V and 0 bases at J, with 8 bases between the two ends. From germline, CDR1 is SGHDN and CDR2 FVKESK. The CDR3 has 13 amino acids. In DNA form, the CDR3 reads TGTGCCAGCAGCAAACACCGCTCCTACGAGCAGTACTTC. As protein: CASSKHRSYEQYF. Drawing the rest from reference TRBV14 and TRBJ2-7, the complete variable domain is EAGVTQFPSHSVIEKGQTVTLRCDPISGHDNLYWYRRVMGKEIKFLLHFVKESKQDESGMPNNRFLAERTGGTYSTLKVQPAELEDSGVYFCASSKHRSYEQYFGPGTRLTVT.

This clone showed up just a few times. This chain joins TRBV27 and TRBJ1-2, with 7 bases aligning to TRBD1. The V gene's germline CDR1 is MNHEY and CDR2 SMNVEV (reference sequence). V dropped 5 bases and J dropped 6; count of bases not matched to a gene: 6. The CDR3 length is 13 residues. CDR3 protein: CASSKGQWDGYTF. CDR3 nucleotides: TGTGCCAGCAGTAAGGGACAGTGGGATGGCTACACCTTC.

CDR3 sequence reads: CASSPGRPGMNTEAFF. CDR3 DNA: TGTGCCAGCAGCCCGGGACGGCCAGGCATGAACACTGAAGCTTTCTTT. V is TRBV6-2 or TRBV6-3 and J is TRBJ1-1; TRBD1 is a possible D gene (5 bases). CDR1 is MNHEY and CDR2 is SVGEGT in the germline V gene. Trimming stripped 6 bases from V and 0 bases from J, with 17 bases between. There are 16 residues in the CDR3.

The V gene is TRBV19, the J gene TRBJ1-2; perhaps TRBD1 as D (6 bases). V was shortened by 6 bases and J by 5 bases, with 7 bases between the two germline ends. The CDR3 has 11 amino acids. In germline, CDR1 is LNHDA, CDR2 SQIVND (reference sequence). This CDR3 reads CASSQGYGYTF. CDR3 in DNA: TGTGCCAGTAGCCAGGGGTATGGCTACACCTTC.

The chain employs TRBV11-2 and TRBJ2-7; D is perhaps TRBD2 (5 bases). The germline V gene has CDR1 SGHAT and CDR2 FQNNGV. The V end was cut by 5 bases, the J end by 6 bases, with 14 bases between. CDR3 length: 13 amino acids. CDR3 sequence: CASSLGPRGEQYF. In DNA, the CDR3 is TGTGCCAGCAGCCTCGGGCCTCGGGGCGAGCAGTACTTC.

This clone was recorded once. The chain is built from TRBV10-3 and TRBJ2-7; 7 bases match TRBD2. The V and J ends lost 5 bases and 3 bases, in that order; junction bases with no gene match: 7. Germline CDR1 is ENHRY and CDR2 is SYGVKD. This CDR3 spans 14 amino acids. CDR3 in DNA: TGTGCCATCAGTCCCGGGACTACCATCTACGAGCAGTACTTC. Protein: CAISPGTTIYEQYF.

The table lists this clone with a count of one. This chain connects TRBV10-2 to TRBJ1-2, with D unclear. CDR1 WSHSY and CDR2 SAAADI come from the germline V gene. This CDR3 is built from 14 residues. V was pared by 8 bases and J by 0 bases, with 13 bases between. The CDR3 coding sequence is TGCGCCAGCCACTCGGCGGGAGCTAACTATGGCTACACCTTC. This sequence encodes CASHSAGANYGYTF.

The gene calls are TRBV24-1 and TRBJ1-2; 10 positions match TRBD1. V gave up 4 bases and J gave up 8 bases; unmatched junction bases: 6. The CDR3 contains 14 residues. CDR1 and CDR2 from the germline V gene are KGHDR and SFDVKD. The chain's CDR3 is CATSDRGTGEGYTF. For the CDR3, the DNA is TGTGCCACCAGTGACCGCGGGACAGGGGAAGGCTACACCTTC.